This entry lists 24 T cell receptor beta chains sequenced from one sample in a study of cytomegalovirus exposure and HLA in healthy donors. The PCR employed 60 Vbeta primers together with 13 Jbeta primers. The table came from immunoSEQ multiplex PCR; TCRdb's copy has only in-frame clones and leaves some out. The sample includes 91,000 or so clones, 70% to 85% seen only once; the top ten take under 7%. Material for sequencing was PBMCs. Every receptor here comes from a man aged 30 to 45 in good health and CMV-seropositive.

The chain has TRBV5-4 and TRBJ1-4, with 7 bases lining up with TRBD1. V lost 2 bases, J lost 12 bases, and 10 bases stayed unmatched. Germline V CDR1 and CDR2: SGHNT, YYREEE (reference sequence). This CDR3 is 14 amino acids long. The CDR3 reads CASSFNRGPYELFF. DNA for the CDR3: TGTGCCAGCAGCTTTAACAGGGGTCCTTACGAACTGTTTTTT. Full variable domain (remainder filled in from reference TRBV5-4 and TRBJ1-4): ETGVTQSPTHLIKTRGQQVTLRCSSQSGHNTVSWYQQALGQGPQFIFQYYREEENGRGNFPPRFSGLQFPNYSSELNVNALELDDSALYLCASSFNRGPYELFFGSGTQLSVL.

The rearrangement links TRBV7-9 to TRBJ1-2, with TRBD1 as a possible D gene (6 bases). CDR1 SEHNR and CDR2 FQNEAQ come from the germline V gene (reference sequence). Trimming took off 5 bases at V and 4 bases at J, with 14 bases between the two ends. The CDR3 runs to 14 residues. As DNA, the CDR3 is TGTGCCAGCAGCGGAGACCAGGACAGCTATGGCTACACCTTC. It specifies CASSGDQDSYGYTF.

CDR3 DNA: TGTGCCAGTACCGTAACAGGGAAAGGAAACACCATATATTTT. Protein sequence: CASTVTGKGNTIYF. This sequence joins TRBV19 and TRBJ1-3; tentatively, D is TRBD1 (6 bases). Trimming left V 7 bases short and J 4 bases short, with 14 bases between. The CDR3 has 14 residues. The V gene's germline CDR1 is LNHDA and CDR2 SQIVND (reference sequence).

The gene calls are TRBV5-1 and TRBJ2-5, with TRBD2 identical over 13 bases. This CDR3 has 15 residues. The germline CDR1 and CDR2 sequences are SGHRS and YFSETQ. Unmatched junction bases numbered 5, after V lost 4 bases and J lost 5 bases. DNA for the CDR3: TGCGCCAGCAGCCCTGCGACTAGCGGGAGGGAGACCCAGTACTTC. It codes for CASSPATSGRETQYF.

The genes are TRBV30 and TRBJ1-2; TRBD1 is a possible D gene (6 bases). This CDR3 has 15 residues. The germline V gene encodes CDR1 GTSNPN and CDR2 SVGIG (reference sequence). Trimming pared 2 bases from V and 4 bases from J, leaving 17 bases between. CDR3 DNA sequence: TGTGCCTGGAGTCCATCTTCCAGGGGCGGCTATGGCTACACCTTC. As protein: CAWSPSSRGGYGYTF.

The J gene is TRBJ1-5, the V gene TRBV6-5, with D perhaps TRBD1 (5 bases). Trimming took off 0 bases at V and 2 bases at J, with 5 bases between the two ends. The CDR3 is 14 amino acids. Germline V gene lookup returns CDR1 MNHEY and CDR2 SVGAGI. CDR3 nucleotide sequence: TGTGCCAGCAGTTACTCAGGGGGCAATCAGCCCCAGCATTTT. It specifies CASSYSGGNQPQHF.

This sequence joins TRBV28 and TRBJ2-7; 9 bases match TRBD1. Germline CDR1 and CDR2: MDHEN and SYDVKM. V lost 7 bases, J lost 0 bases, and 10 bases stayed unmatched. The length of the CDR3 is 16 residues. CDR3 region: CASIQRPGQGSYEQYF. In nucleotides, the CDR3 is TGTGCCAGCATTCAACGCCCGGGACAGGGCTCCTACGAGCAGTACTTC.

This clone was seen a few times. This rearrangement joins TRBV4-3 to TRBJ1-1; D is unclear. CDR1 and CDR2 from the germline V gene are LGHNA and YSLEER. Trimming took 0 bases from V and 4 from J, leaving 9 bases between them. The CDR3 extends over 14 amino acids. The chain's CDR3 is CASSQDGEATEAFF. The CDR3 region has the DNA TGCGCCAGCAGCCAAGATGGAGAAGCCACTGAAGCTTTCTTT.

The chain recombines TRBV11-2 with TRBJ2-7, with D maybe TRBD1 (6 bases). The CDR3 loop spans 16 amino acids. V was clipped by 2 bases and J by 7 bases, with 21 bases between them. Germline CDR1 is SGHAT and CDR2 is FQNNGV. Here the CDR3 reads CASSLQWGSVQGEQYF. The CDR3 bases are TGTGCCAGCAGCTTACAGTGGGGCTCCGTCCAGGGGGAGCAGTACTTC.

The chain is built from TRBV4-3 and TRBJ1-1; 8 nucleotides line up with TRBD1. Germline CDR1 and CDR2: LGHNA and YSLEER. The ends lost 3 bases at V and 0 bases at J; junction bases unmatched: 6. This CDR3 contains 16 residues. CDR3 sequence: CASSHNGQGMNTEAFF. CDR3 in DNA: TGCGCCAGCAGCCACAATGGACAGGGAATGAACACTGAAGCTTTCTTT.

CDR3 residues: CASSLGQGGTNEKLFF. DNA for the CDR3: TGTGCCAGCAGCCTGGGACAGGGTGGAACTAATGAAAAACTGTTTTTT. The chain has TRBV5-6 and TRBJ1-4; TRBD1 matches 9 bases. J was trimmed by 1 base and V by 4 bases; bases with no gene match: 5. CDR3 length: 16 amino acids. Germline values: CDR1 SGHDT, CDR2 YYEEEE.

This chain uses TRBV2 with TRBJ2-3; weak D call: TRBD1 (7 bases). Germline CDR1 reads SNHLY; CDR2 reads FYNNEI. Trimming stripped 6 bases from V and 1 base from J, with 17 bases between. The CDR3 is 16 residues long. CDR3 protein: CASREGRQGRTDTQYF. DNA for the CDR3: TGTGCCAGCAGGGAGGGACGACAGGGACGCACAGATACGCAGTATTTT.

The chain joins TRBV28 to TRBJ2-2; the D gene is possibly TRBD2 (5 bases). In germline, CDR1 is MDHEN, CDR2 SYDVKM. The CDR3 length is 15 residues. V was trimmed by 8 bases and J by 5 bases, leaving 18 bases between them. The CDR3 loop reads CASAPPGSWTGELFF. DNA for the CDR3: TGTGCCAGCGCTCCACCGGGGTCTTGGACCGGGGAGCTGTTTTTT.

The chain has TRBV7-8 and TRBJ1-3, with unresolved D. V was clipped by 3 bases and J by 3 bases, with 3 bases between them. The V gene's germline CDR1 is SGHVS and CDR2 FQNEAQ. The CDR3 is made up of 12 amino acids. The CDR3 coding sequence is TGTGCCAGCAGCTTCTTTGGAAACACCATATATTTT. This translates into CASSFFGNTIYF.

CDR3 nucleotides: TGTGCCAGCAGTTCGGCTAGCGGGGGGACCCAGTACTTC. This gives the protein CASSSASGGTQYF. The rearrangement uses TRBV2 and TRBJ2-5; TRBD2 matches 10 bases. Germline-derived CDR1 and CDR2 are SNHLY and FYNNEI. V gave up 5 bases and J gave up 7 bases; unmatched junction bases: 4. The CDR3 is made up of 13 amino acids.

The J gene is TRBJ1-1, the V gene TRBV28; D remains ambiguous. Germline V gives CDR1 MDHEN, CDR2 SYDVKM. V lost 6 bases and J lost 1, with 18 bases in between. CDR3 length: 16 amino acids. The chain's CDR3 is CASSLMLGDENTEAFF. The CDR3 nucleotides are TGTGCCAGCAGCTTAATGTTGGGAGATGAGAACACTGAAGCTTTCTTT.

V and J are TRBV4-2 and TRBJ1-1; D gene unclear. The germline gives CDR1 LGHNA, CDR2 YNFKEQ. This CDR3 comprises 16 residues. V dropped 3 bases and J dropped 4 bases, with 18 bases sitting between them. The CDR3 nucleotides are TGTGCCAGCAGCCAGGCAGAATCCGAAAGAGGCACTGAAGCTTTCTTT. Amino acid sequence: CASSQAESERGTEAFF.

This sequence joins TRBV15 and TRBJ1-4, with TRBD1 as a possible D gene (6 bases). V shed 0 bases and J shed 6 bases, with 11 bases lying between them. The CDR3 runs to 15 residues. Germline V lookup: CDR1 LNHNV, CDR2 YYDKDF (reference sequence). The chain's CDR3 is CATSRDSGGDEKLFF. The CDR3 DNA reads TGTGCCACCAGCAGAGATTCGGGGGGCGATGAAAAACTGTTTTTT. Full variable domain (outside the CDR3, taken from reference TRBV15 and TRBJ1-4): DAMVIQNPRYQVTQFGKPVTLSCSQTLNHNVMYWYQQKSSQAPKLLFHYYDKDFNNEADTPDNFQSRRPNTSFCFLDIRSPGLGDTAMYLCATSRDSGGDEKLFFGSGTQLSVL.

The chain joins TRBV4-1 to TRBJ2-7; D gene uncertain. CDR3 size: 14 residues. V was clipped by 0 bases and J by 3 bases, with 9 bases between them. CDR1 is MGHRA, CDR2 YSYEKL, per germline. The CDR3, as DNA: TGCGCCAGCAGCCAAGATGGGCAGTACTACGAGCAGTACTTC. Protein sequence: CASSQDGQYYEQYF.

V is TRBV2 and J is TRBJ2-3, with TRBD1 as a possible D gene (5 bases). Germline assignment: CDR1 SNHLY and CDR2 FYNNEI. V was shortened by 2 bases and J by 7 bases, with 7 bases between the two germline ends. The CDR3 extends over 12 amino acids. Written as DNA, the CDR3 is TGTGCCAGCAGTGAAAGGGGTTATACGCAGTATTTT. Translated: CASSERGYTQYF. Supplemented by reference TRBV2 and TRBJ2-3, the full variable domain reads EPEVTQTPSHQVTQMGQEVILRCVPISNHLYFYWYRQILGQKVEFLVSFYNNEISEKSEIFDDQFSVERPDGSNFTLKIRSTKLEDSAMYFCASSERGYTQYFGPGTRLTVL.

V gene TRBV4-3 combines with J gene TRBJ2-7; 7 bases match TRBD1. The trim removed 1 base at V and 4 bases at J, leaving 7 bases unmatched. This CDR3 is built from 15 residues. Germline V gene data show CDR1 as LGHNA and CDR2 as YSLEER. In DNA, the CDR3 is TGCGCCAGCAGCCAAGGGACAGGAGCTCCTTACGAGCAGTACTTC. Translating gives CASSQGTGAPYEQYF.

The chain has TRBV28 and TRBJ2-3; TRBD2 is a possible D gene (6 bases). The CDR3 totals 15 residues. In germline, CDR1 is MDHEN, CDR2 SYDVKM. The V end lost 4 bases, the J end lost 11 bases, and 22 bases lay between the germline ends. CDR3 amino acids: CASSSNRPDGGKQYF. For the CDR3, the DNA is TGTGCCAGCAGTTCCAACCGCCCGGACGGGGGTAAGCAGTATTTT.

The genes are TRBV6-4 and TRBJ2-2; 8 positions agree with TRBD1. Germline assignment: CDR1 MRHNA and CDR2 SNTAGT. V gave up 2 bases and J gave up 1 base; unmatched junction bases: 0. This CDR3 has 15 residues. This CDR3 is CASSDGTGNTGELFF. The CDR3 bases are TGTGCCAGCAGTGACGGGACAGGGAACACCGGGGAGCTGTTTTTT.

There are a few counts of this clone. V and J are TRBV5-1 and TRBJ2-6, with D perhaps TRBD1 (6 bases). V lost 4 bases, J lost 0 bases, and 14 bases lay in between. CDR1 is SGHRS and CDR2 is YFSETQ in the germline V gene. This CDR3 comprises 17 residues. CDR3 region: CASSPRAGDSGANVLTF. For the CDR3, the DNA is TGCGCCAGCAGCCCCCGAGCAGGGGACTCTGGGGCCAACGTCCTGACTTTC.